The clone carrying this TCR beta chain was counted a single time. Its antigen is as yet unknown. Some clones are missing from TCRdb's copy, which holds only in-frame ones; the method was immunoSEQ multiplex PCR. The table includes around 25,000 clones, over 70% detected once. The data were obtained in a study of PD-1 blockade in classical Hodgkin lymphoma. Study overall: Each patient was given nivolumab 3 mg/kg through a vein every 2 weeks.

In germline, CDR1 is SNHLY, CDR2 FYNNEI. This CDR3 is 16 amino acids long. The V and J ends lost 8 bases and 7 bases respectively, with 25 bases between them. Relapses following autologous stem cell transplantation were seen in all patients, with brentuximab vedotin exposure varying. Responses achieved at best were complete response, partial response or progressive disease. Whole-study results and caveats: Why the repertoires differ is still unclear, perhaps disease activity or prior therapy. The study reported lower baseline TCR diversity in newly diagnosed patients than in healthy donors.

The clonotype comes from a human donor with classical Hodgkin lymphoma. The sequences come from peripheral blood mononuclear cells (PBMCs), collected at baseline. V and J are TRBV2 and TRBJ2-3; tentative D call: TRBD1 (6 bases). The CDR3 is CASLQTGLGVLNTQYF. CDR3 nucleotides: TGTGCCAGCCTGCAGACAGGACTGGGGGTCCTGAATACGCAGTATTTT.